This passage covers 22 T cell receptor beta chains from one sample sequenced in a study of shared clonotypes between healthy human individuals. TCRdb's copy holds only in-frame clones and misses some; the assay was immunoSEQ multiplex PCR. The table lists 520,000 or so clones, 79% of them singletons. Specimen: PBMCs. These receptors all come from a woman in her thirties or forties in good health. Some clones in this sample may be carry-over from other donors' samples.

The chain links TRBV11-2 to TRBJ2-1, with 11 nucleotides matching TRBD2. CDR1 is SGHAT and CDR2 is FQNNGV in the germline V gene. This CDR3 region has 16 residues. Trimming took 1 base from V and 7 from J; bases not matched to a gene: 6. The CDR3 here is CASSLGGASGGNEQFF. CDR3 nucleotides: TGTGCCAGCAGCTTAGGTGGGGCTAGCGGGGGGAATGAGCAGTTCTTC.

The chain has TRBV7-9 and TRBJ2-5; TRBD2 agrees at 11 bases. Germline assignment: CDR1 SEHNR and CDR2 FQNEAQ (reference sequence). This CDR3 has 15 residues. Trimming removed 5 bases from V and 4 bases from J; junction bases left unmatched: 6. The CDR3 nucleotides read TGTGCCAGCAGCCAACTAGCGGGAGTGTCAGAGACCCAGTACTTC. It specifies CASSQLAGVSETQYF.

The chain recombines TRBV19 with TRBJ1-1, with D hard to call. The V gene lost 4 bases and the J gene lost 0 bases, with 12 bases spanning the gap. The CDR3 loop spans 15 amino acids. Germline V lookup: CDR1 LNHDA, CDR2 SQIVND (reference sequence). The CDR3 region is CASSSARSLNTEAFF. The CDR3, as DNA: TGTGCCAGTAGTAGCGCTCGGTCCCTGAACACTGAAGCTTTCTTT.

V and J are TRBV5-1 and TRBJ2-1, with 8 bases matching TRBD2. The CDR3 spans 22 residues. Losses at the gene ends were 1 base for V and 4 bases for J; bases not matched to a gene: 25. Germline assignment: CDR1 SGHRS and CDR2 YFSETQ. The CDR3 sequence: CASSLRILRTGRAQSNYNEQFF. Written as DNA, the CDR3 is TGCGCCAGCAGCTTGCGGATTCTTAGGACCGGGAGGGCCCAATCGAATTACAATGAGCAGTTCTTC.

The chain couples TRBV5-1 to TRBJ2-3; the match to TRBD2 covers 9 bases. Germline CDR1 and CDR2: SGHRS and YFSETQ. The CDR3 runs to 17 residues. The V gene end was trimmed by 1 base and the J gene end by 4 bases; junction bases not matched to a gene: 10. The CDR3 sequence: CASSLPLAGGPADTQYF. The CDR3 nucleotides read TGCGCCAGCAGCTTGCCCTTGGCGGGAGGGCCTGCAGATACGCAGTATTTT.

As regards this clone: One end of the junction fails to match germline, which may point to a read error. The V call is TRBV6-5, the J call TRBJ1-2, with 8 bases identical to TRBD1. This CDR3 region has 14 residues. Germline lookup yields CDR1 MNHEY and CDR2 SVGAGI. This chain's CDR3 is CASSRTGLNYGCTF. For the CDR3, the DNA is TGTGCCAGCAGCCGGACAGGGCTGAACTATGGCTGCACCTTC.

The chain links TRBV6-1 to TRBJ2-2; unclear D gene. The germline V gene encodes CDR1 MNHNS and CDR2 SASEGT. Trimming removed 0 bases from V and 8 bases from J, with 10 bases in between. This CDR3 is built from 14 residues. CDR3 protein: CASSEALRMGELFF. CDR3 bases: TGTGCCAGCAGTGAAGCGCTTAGGATGGGGGAGCTGTTTTTT.

In regard to this clone: The same CDR3 can be traced to other DNA sequences in this sample. The chain combines TRBV7-9 with TRBJ2-7; D is ambiguous. Trimming stripped 2 bases from V and 3 bases from J, with 5 bases between. Germline V gene lookup returns CDR1 SEHNR and CDR2 FQNEAQ (reference sequence). The CDR3 has 12 amino acids. In DNA, the CDR3 is TGTGCCAGCAGCTTAACGGGCTACGAGCAGTACTTC. Translated, it gives CASSLTGYEQYF.

This chain joins TRBV4-1 and TRBJ2-3; D might be TRBD2 (5 bases). Trimming pared 4 bases from V and 8 bases from J, leaving 25 bases between. The CDR3 runs 17 residues. Per germline, CDR1 MGHRA and CDR2 YSYEKL. The CDR3: CASSRFHGLPTRVTQYF. The CDR3 bases are TGCGCCAGCAGCCGGTTCCACGGGCTGCCAACGCGGGTTACGCAGTATTTT.

The chain combines TRBV2 with TRBJ2-1; 7 positions agree with TRBD2. CDR1 and CDR2 from the germline V gene are SNHLY and FYNNEI. This CDR3 has 15 amino acids. Trimming cost V 8 bases and J 8 bases; bases outside gene matches: 15. The CDR3 bases are TGTGCCAGCCGCCCCTTGGGCGGGAGTAAGGATGAGCAGTTCTTC. Encoded protein: CASRPLGGSKDEQFF. Full variable domain (outside the CDR3, taken from reference TRBV2 and TRBJ2-1): EPEVTQTPSHQVTQMGQEVILRCVPISNHLYFYWYRQILGQKVEFLVSFYNNEISEKSEIFDDQFSVERPDGSNFTLKIRSTKLEDSAMYFCASRPLGGSKDEQFFGPGTRLTVL.

This clone appeared a single time. This chain uses TRBV2 with TRBJ2-2; possibly TRBD2 for D (6 bases). Germline V gene sequence: CDR1 SNHLY, CDR2 FYNNEI. This CDR3 comprises 15 residues. With 7 bases removed from V and 1 base from J, the gap between germline ends came to 13 bases. CDR3 amino acids: CASKSRERNTGELFF. For the CDR3, the DNA is TGTGCCAGCAAGTCTCGGGAGAGGAACACCGGGGAGCTGTTTTTT.

The V and J genes are TRBV11-2 and TRBJ2-5; D perhaps matches TRBD2 (5 bases). Germline CDR1 SGHAT, CDR2 FQNNGV. With 3 bases removed from V and 1 base from J, the gap between germline ends came to 6 bases. The length of the CDR3 is 13 residues. The CDR3 reads CASSFSVQETQYF. The CDR3 coding sequence is TGTGCCAGCAGCTTTAGCGTCCAAGAGACCCAGTACTTC.

V gene TRBV28 combines with J gene TRBJ1-2, with no clear D. Germline V gives CDR1 MDHEN, CDR2 SYDVKM. V lost 5 bases, J lost 1 base, and 20 bases lay in between. The CDR3 loop spans 17 amino acids. The DNA of the CDR3 is TGTGCCAGCAGTCAAAACTTGGCGCGCAGGTTTAACTATGGCTACACCTTC. The encoded protein is CASSQNLARRFNYGYTF.

The chain joins TRBV13 to TRBJ2-7; D gene ambiguous. CDR3 length: 14 residues. CDR1 PRHDT and CDR2 FYEKMQ come from the germline V gene (reference sequence). V was trimmed by 0 bases and J by 0 bases, leaving 6 bases between them. The CDR3 DNA reads as TGTGCCAGCAGCTTAGGCAGGAACTCCTACGAGCAGTACTTC. The encoded protein is CASSLGRNSYEQYF. The full variable domain, in which reference TRBV13 and TRBJ2-7 provide the parts outside the CDR3, is AAGVIQSPRHLIKEKRETATLKCYPIPRHDTVYWYQQGPGQDPQFLISFYEKMQSDKGSIPDRFSAQQFSDYHSELNMSSLELGDSALYFCASSLGRNSYEQYFGPGTRLTVT.

The V and J genes are TRBV7-6 and TRBJ2-5; 11 nucleotides agree with TRBD2. This CDR3 is 16 amino acids long. Per germline, CDR1 SGHVS and CDR2 FNYEAQ. The V gene end was trimmed by 5 bases and the J gene end by 0 bases; junction bases not matched to a gene: 5. The CDR3 nucleotides read TGTGCCAGCAGCCCCTTAGCGGGAGGGAACCAAGAGACCCAGTACTTC. Translating gives CASSPLAGGNQETQYF. Looking up the rest from reference TRBV7-6 and TRBJ2-5 gives the full variable domain: GAGVSQSPRYKVTKRGQDVALRCDPISGHVSLYWYRQALGQGPEFLTYFNYEAQQDKSGLPNDRFSAERPEGSISTLTIQRTEQRDSAMYRCASSPLAGGNQETQYFGPGTRLLVL.

The count of this clone is one. The rearrangement uses TRBV4-2 and TRBJ1-2; tentatively, D is TRBD1 (5 bases). V dropped 1 base and J dropped 3 bases, with 15 bases sitting between them. The length of the CDR3 is 16 residues. Germline V gives CDR1 LGHNA, CDR2 YNFKEQ. In DNA, the CDR3 is TGTGCCAGCAGCCAAGGTCGACGTGAACAGGACTATGGCTACACCTTC. Encoded protein: CASSQGRREQDYGYTF.

The rearrangement uses TRBV27 and TRBJ2-2; D unclear. CDR3 length: 12 residues. Germline V gene sequence: CDR1 MNHEY, CDR2 SMNVEV (reference sequence). Trimming stripped 2 bases from V and 7 bases from J, with 5 bases between. The CDR3 reads CASSLVYGELFF. The CDR3 nucleotides are TGTGCCAGCAGTTTAGTATACGGGGAGCTGTTTTTT.

In its sample, this clone was seen a few times. The rearrangement joins TRBV6-1 to TRBJ2-7; the match to TRBD2 covers 7 bases. The CDR3 totals 16 residues. In germline, CDR1 is MNHNS, CDR2 SASEGT. The J segment lost 3 bases and the V segment lost 3 bases, leaving 11 bases of the junction unmatched. The DNA of the CDR3 is TGTGCCAGCAGTGAGGGAGGGACCGGGCTCCACTACGAGCAGTACTTC. It specifies CASSEGGTGLHYEQYF.

The V gene is TRBV6-6, the J gene TRBJ1-2; TRBD1 matches 8 bases. The CDR3 has 15 amino acids. V lost 7 bases, J lost 4 bases, and 11 bases stayed unmatched. In germline, CDR1 is MNHNY, CDR2 SVGAGI (reference sequence). CDR3 DNA: TGTGCCAGCACCCAAGGACAGGGACAAACCTATGGCTACACCTTC. Encoded protein: CASTQGQGQTYGYTF.

This clone turned up a few times. The rearrangement uses TRBV27 and TRBJ2-7; D possibly corresponds to TRBD2 (5 bases). The V gene's germline CDR1 is MNHEY and CDR2 SMNVEV (reference sequence). Trimming took 10 bases from V and 1 from J, leaving 17 bases between them. CDR3 length: 14 residues. The CDR3 sequence: CATAPRRTSYEQYF. Here the CDR3 DNA reads TGTGCCACCGCACCTCGCAGGACTTCCTACGAGCAGTACTTC.

The rearrangement joins TRBV7-3 to TRBJ2-1, with 7 positions matching TRBD2. Germline V gene lookup returns CDR1 SGHTA and CDR2 FQGTGA. Losses at the gene ends were 1 base for V and 9 bases for J; bases not matched to a gene: 0. The length of the CDR3 is 12 residues. CDR3 DNA sequence: TGTGCCAGCAGCTTAAGCGGGAGTGAGCAGTTCTTC. Its translation: CASSLSGSEQFF.

This clone was found a few times. This chain connects TRBV2 to TRBJ2-7, with D perhaps given as TRBD1 or TRBD2 (6 bases each). There are 15 residues in the CDR3. Deletions cut 6 bases from V and 3 bases from J, with 18 bases between. Germline CDR1 reads SNHLY; CDR2 reads FYNNEI. CDR3 residues: CASRVGGYPIYEQYF. For the CDR3, the DNA is TGTGCCAGCAGGGTAGGGGGGTATCCAATCTACGAGCAGTACTTC.